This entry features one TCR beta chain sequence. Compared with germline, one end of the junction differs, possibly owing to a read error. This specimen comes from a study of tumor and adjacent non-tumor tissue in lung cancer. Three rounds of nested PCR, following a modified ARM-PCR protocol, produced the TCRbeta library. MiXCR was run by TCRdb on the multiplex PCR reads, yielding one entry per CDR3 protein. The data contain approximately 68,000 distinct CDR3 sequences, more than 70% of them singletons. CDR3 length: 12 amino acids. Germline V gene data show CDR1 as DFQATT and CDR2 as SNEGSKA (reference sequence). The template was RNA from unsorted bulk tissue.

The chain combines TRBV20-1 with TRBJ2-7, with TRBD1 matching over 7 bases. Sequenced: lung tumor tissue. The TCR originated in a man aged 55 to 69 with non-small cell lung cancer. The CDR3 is CSVSTGDGEQYF. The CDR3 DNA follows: TGCAGTGTTTCCACAGGGGACGGCGAGCAGTATTTC.